Listed below are T cell receptor beta chains from one sample, sequenced in a study of response to subunit inactivated influenza vaccine. MiXCR, run by TCRdb on the RT-PCR reads, gives a single entry per CDR3 protein. The table has about 500,000 distinct CDR3 sequences, 16% seen once. The sample consisted of CD4+ T cells sorted from PBMCs, taken around 2 years after vaccination. The receptors were gathered from a man aged 50-75 years who received an inactivated influenza vaccine. Each CDR3 is given with its conserved first and last residue. The order of the fields is clone size, D gene, V gene, CDR3 length, J gene, CDR3 protein, CDR3 DNA. D genes are given only for firm matches. Not every row has a clone size; where given, it reads once, few, many or a size class.

once	NA	TRBV28	12	TRBJ2-2	CASSLFGTELFF	TGTGCCAGCAGTTTATTTGGGACCGAGCTGTTTTTT
once	NA	TRBV7-8	15	TRBJ2-3	CASRSRRGREDTQYF	TGTGCCAGTCGCTCCCGCCGTGGTCGGGAAGATACGCAGTATTTT
few	TRBD1	TRBV15	16	TRBJ2-1	CATSRAPGQGLNEQFF	TGTGCCACCAGCAGAGCACCGGGACAGGGCCTAAATGAGCAGTTCTTC
many	NA	TRBV11-2	19	TRBJ1-1	CASSLVLAGSASSNTEAFF	TGTGCCAGCAGCTTAGTCTTGGCAGGCTCTGCTTCTTCGAACACTGAAGCTTTCTTT
many	TRBD2	TRBV12-3/TRBV12-4	14	TRBJ2-7	CASSLAGGPYEQYF	TGTGCCAGCAGCCTAGCGGGAGGGCCCTACGAGCAGTACTTC
NA	NA	TRBV7-9	16	TRBJ2-6	CASSSRAPDRANVLTF	TGTGCCAGCAGTTCCCGAGCCCCGGACAGGGCCAACGTCCTGACTTTC
few	TRBD1	TRBV7-2	15	TRBJ2-3	CASSLTGQGADTQYF	TGTGCCAGCAGCTTGACCGGACAGGGAGCAGATACGCAGTATTTT
few	NA	TRBV10-1	13	TRBJ2-5	CASSAGRKETQYF	TGCGCCAGCAGTGCCGGCAGAAAAGAGACCCAGTACTTC
NA	TRBD1	TRBV6-2/TRBV6-3	14	TRBJ1-2	CASSPSVTGGGYTF	TGTGCCAGCTCGCCCTCAGTGACAGGGGGAGGCTACACCTTC
few	NA	TRBV20-1	13	TRBJ2-5	CSARLGLLETQYF	TGCAGTGCTAGACTCGGTTTGCTTGAGACCCAGTACTTC
NA	NA	TRBV2	15	TRBJ1-5	CASSEWSGRNQPQHF	TGTGCCAGCAGTGAATGGTCGGGGAGAAATCAGCCCCAGCATTTT
few	NA	TRBV19	15	TRBJ2-1	CASSIAGGRYNEQFF	TGTGCCAGTAGTATAGCGGGGGGCCGTTACAATGAGCAGTTCTTC
few	TRBD1	TRBV20-1	13	TRBJ2-2	CSARRTGTGELFF	TGCAGTGCTAGAAGGACAGGGACCGGGGAGCTGTTTTTT
NA	NA	TRBV4-1	15	TRBJ2-7	CASSQPPRATYEQYF	TGCGCCAGCAGCCAACCCCCCCGTGCCACCTACGAGCAGTACTTC
NA	NA	TRBV5-5	12	TRBJ2-2	CASSSYAGELFF	TGTGCCAGCAGCAGCTACGCCGGGGAGCTGTTTTTT
few	NA	TRBV28	13	TRBJ1-1	CASSLGSYTEAFF	TGTGCCAGCAGTTTAGGATCGTACACTGAAGCTTTCTTT
many	TRBD2	TRBV27	17	TRBJ2-2	CASSPLWTRRNTGELFF	TGTGCCAGCAGTCCCCTCTGGACTAGGAGGAACACCGGGGAGCTGTTTTTT
once	NA	TRBV12-3/TRBV12-4	14	TRBJ2-3	CASSRDGGKDTQYF	TGTGCCAGCAGCCGGGACGGAGGGAAGGATACGCAGTATTTT
few	NA	TRBV27	13	TRBJ1-3	CASPIRSGNTIYF	TGTGCCAGCCCGATTCGCTCTGGAAACACCATATATTTT
few	TRBD1	TRBV4-2	15	TRBJ2-3	CASSQPGQGPDTQYF	TGTGCCAGCAGCCAACCGGGACAGGGCCCAGATACGCAGTATTTT
few	TRBD1	TRBV5-6	15	TRBJ1-2	CASSSTGQGYYGYTF	TGTGCCAGCAGCTCCACAGGACAGGGATACTATGGCTACACCTTC
NA	TRBD2	TRBV20-1	13	TRBJ2-7	CSESGGYTYEQYF	TGCAGTGAAAGCGGGGGGTATACCTACGAGCAGTACTTC
few	NA	TRBV13	16	TRBJ2-3	CASSSRRRGNSDTQYF	TGTGCCAGCAGCTCGAGGAGGAGGGGGAACTCAGATACGCAGTATTTT
few	TRBD1	TRBV12-3/TRBV12-4	13	TRBJ1-2	CASSLYRGYGYTF	TGTGCCAGCAGTTTATACAGGGGTTATGGCTACACCTTC
NA	NA	TRBV10-3	12	TRBJ2-4	CAISDSTDIQYF	TGTGCCATCAGTGACAGTACGGACATTCAGTACTTC
few	NA	TRBV10-3	17	TRBJ2-1	CAISESRGGKSYNEQFF	TGTGCCATCAGTGAGTCTAGGGGGGGCAAGTCCTACAATGAGCAGTTCTTC
NA	TRBD1	TRBV20-1	16	TRBJ2-1	CSARDWSQGTYNEQFF	TGCAGTGCTAGAGATTGGTCACAGGGGACCTACAATGAGCAGTTCTTC
NA	NA	TRBV4-1	12	TRBJ2-2	CASTPGTGELFF	TGCGCCAGCACCCCTGGAACCGGGGAGCTGTTTTTT
NA	NA	TRBV6-5	13	TRBJ2-2	CASSYYPDRELFF	TGTGCCAGCAGTTACTATCCGGACAGGGAGCTGTTTTTT
many	NA	TRBV30	11	TRBJ2-3	CAWGQAGTQYF	TGTGCCTGGGGACAAGCAGGAACGCAGTATTTT
NA	NA	TRBV7-9	16	TRBJ1-2	CASSLGYEQGYYGYTF	TGTGCCAGCAGCTTAGGGTACGAACAGGGTTACTATGGCTACACCTTC
few	NA	TRBV4-2	12	TRBJ2-1	CASSQETLEQFF	TGTGCCAGCAGCCAAGAAACCCTTGAGCAGTTCTTC
few	TRBD2	TRBV29-1	16	TRBJ2-3	CSVEDHASGSTDTQYF	TGCAGCGTTGAAGATCACGCTAGCGGGAGCACAGATACGCAGTATTTT
few	TRBD1	TRBV19	15	TRBJ1-5	CASSQGVNSNQPQHF	TGTGCCAGTAGCCAGGGGGTAAATAGCAATCAGCCCCAGCATTTT
few	TRBD1	TRBV4-1	13	TRBJ1-1	CASSGQAFTEAFF	TGCGCCAGCAGCGGACAGGCGTTCACTGAAGCTTTCTTT
few	NA	TRBV19	15	TRBJ2-1	CASTRWGGRDNEQFF	TGTGCCAGTACCCGCTGGGGGGGGCGAGACAATGAGCAGTTCTTC
NA	TRBD1	TRBV29-1	11	TRBJ1-1	CSVEVGGGAFF	TGCAGCGTTGAAGTAGGGGGCGGGGCTTTCTTT
NA	TRBD2	TRBV7-9	16	TRBJ2-5	CASSWGLAETQETQYF	TGTGCCAGCAGCTGGGGACTAGCGGAGACCCAAGAGACCCAGTACTTC
few	NA	TRBV29-1	12	TRBJ2-7	CSVEVGSNEQYF	TGCAGCGTTGAGGTCGGTTCTAACGAGCAGTACTTC
few	TRBD1	TRBV10-3	14	TRBJ1-1	CAISPGQGWTEAFF	TGTGCCATCAGTCCGGGACAGGGATGGACTGAAGCTTTCTTT
many	NA	TRBV5-6	13	TRBJ2-2	CASSLANTGELFF	TGTGCCAGCAGTTTAGCGAACACCGGGGAGCTGTTTTTT
few	NA	TRBV7-9	15	TRBJ1-2	CASSRGGRDNYGYTF	TGTGCCAGCAGCAGAGGGGGAAGGGATAACTATGGCTACACCTTC
few	TRBD2	TRBV6-5	16	TRBJ2-4	CASSYFPGTSGSIQYF	TGTGCCAGCAGTTACTTCCCCGGGACTAGCGGGAGTATTCAGTACTTC
few	NA	TRBV4-2	18	TRBJ2-6	CASSQERTSFSGANVLTF	TGTGCCAGCAGCCAAGAGCGGACCAGTTTCTCTGGGGCCAACGTCCTGACTTTC
NA	NA	TRBV7-8	14	TRBJ2-7	CASSLVGTEYEQYF	TGTGCCAGCAGCTTAGTTGGCACCGAGTACGAGCAGTACTTC
NA	NA	TRBV6-2/TRBV6-3	14	TRBJ2-7	CASSYGGSLYEQYF	TGTGCCAGCAGTTACGGGGGCTCCCTCTACGAGCAGTACTTC
few	NA	TRBV21-1	13	TRBJ2-5	CASSSDRTQSQYF	TGTGCCAGCAGCAGCGACAGGACACAGTCCCAGTACTTC
NA	NA	TRBV14	13	TRBJ1-1	CASSQATGTEAFF	TGTGCCAGCAGCCAAGCTACGGGAACTGAAGCTTTCTTT
few	NA	TRBV6-2/TRBV6-3	13	TRBJ1-1	CASRDQGNTEAFF	TGTGCCAGCAGGGACCAGGGAAACACTGAAGCTTTCTTT